Below are 26 T cell receptor beta chains sequenced from a single sample in a study of blood T cell repertoires in COVID-19. Only in-frame clones appear in the TCRdb table, and some are missing; sequencing was by immunoSEQ multiplex PCR. The sample includes some 210,000 clones, around 91% seen only once; the top ten take 4.5% to 5.5%. Sequenced material: peripheral blood. These receptor sequences come from a woman between 35 and 50 years old with acute or convalescent COVID-19.

The chain recombines TRBV9 with TRBJ1-1; D is undetermined. V was clipped by 0 bases and J by 3 bases, with 6 bases between them. Germline assignment: CDR1 SGDLS and CDR2 YYNGEE. CDR3 length: 13 residues. DNA for the CDR3: TGTGCCAGCAGCGTAGACGCGGACACTGAAGCTTTCTTT. Translating it yields CASSVDADTEAFF. The full variable domain, its missing parts supplied by reference TRBV9 and TRBJ1-1, is DSGVTQTPKHLITATGQRVTLRCSPRSGDLSVYWYQQSLDQGLQFLIQYYNGEERAKGNILERFSAQQFPDLHSELNLSSLELGDSALYFCASSVDADTEAFFGQGTRLTVV.

This clone was counted between two and nine times. The chain has TRBV10-2 and TRBJ1-2, with D possibly matching TRBD1 (6 bases). The germline gives CDR1 WSHSY, CDR2 SAAADI. CDR3 size: 15 residues. Trimming took off 2 bases at V and 2 bases at J, with 12 bases between the two ends. The DNA for the CDR3 is TGCGCCAGCAGTGAGGGTTCAGGGGCCAACTATGGCTACACCTTC. Translated, it gives CASSEGSGANYGYTF.

The chain combines TRBV5-4 with TRBJ2-1; TRBD2 matches 7 bases. With 0 bases clipped from V and 0 bases from J, the junction kept 6 bases outside the gene matches. Germline V gene data show CDR1 as SGHNT and CDR2 as YYREEE (reference sequence). The CDR3 loop spans 17 amino acids. The CDR3 nucleotides read TGTGCCAGCAGCTTGGAGGGGCGGGGGAGCTCCTACAATGAGCAGTTCTTC. It is translated as CASSLEGRGSSYNEQFF.

The chain couples TRBV5-6 to TRBJ1-5; 8 bases fit TRBD1. CDR1 and CDR2 from the germline V gene are SGHDT and YYEEEE. J gave up 6 bases and V 5 bases, and 7 bases lay outside the gene matches. The CDR3 length is 14 residues. The CDR3 region has the DNA TGTGCCAGCAGTTTTGGACAGGGCGGTCAGCCCCAGCATTTT. This encodes CASSFGQGGQPQHF.

This chain links TRBV7-2 with TRBJ1-1, with D possibly TRBD1 on 5 matching bases. The ends were cut back, 5 bases at V and 8 bases at J, with 18 bases in the middle. CDR3 length: 14 amino acids. Germline V gives CDR1 SGHTA, CDR2 FQGNSA. The CDR3 sequence: CASSHLGGNLEAFF. CDR3 DNA: TGTGCCAGCAGCCACCTGGGGGGAAATCTGGAAGCTTTCTTT.

The CDR3 coding sequence is TGCGCCAGCAGCTCTGGACAGAGAGGCACCGGGGAGCTGTTTTTT. It translates to CASSSGQRGTGELFF. This chain links TRBV5-1 with TRBJ2-2; D is possibly TRBD1 (6 bases). CDR1 is SGHRS, CDR2 YFSETQ, per germline. This CDR3 comprises 15 residues. Trimming cost V 3 bases and J 4 bases, with 13 bases left between them.

The chain couples TRBV7-2 to TRBJ1-3; D not certain. The CDR3 spans 20 residues. Germline values: CDR1 SGHTA, CDR2 FQGNSA. Trimming took 0 bases from V and 0 from J, leaving 21 bases between them. CDR3 in DNA: TGTGCCAGCAGCTTAGCGGTCAGGTTCGGCCCCAATAGCTCTGGAAACACCATATATTTT. Protein sequence: CASSLAVRFGPNSSGNTIYF.

The chain has TRBV27 and TRBJ2-2, with TRBD2 matching 11 bases. The CDR3 spans 15 residues. Trimming took 6 bases from V and 6 from J; bases not matched to a gene: 6. Germline V gives CDR1 MNHEY, CDR2 SMNVEV (reference sequence). The chain's CDR3 is CASSLGTSGAGELFF. The CDR3 nucleotides are TGTGCCAGCAGCTTAGGGACTAGCGGTGCCGGGGAGCTGTTTTTT.

This clone was counted a few times. V is TRBV3-1 (or the pseudogene TRBV3-2) and J is TRBJ2-7, with TRBD2 matching 10 bases. Germline lookup yields CDR1 LGHDT and CDR2 YNNKEL (reference sequence). This CDR3 is 12 amino acids long. CDR3 amino acids: CASSSTSGALLV. In DNA, the CDR3 is TGTGCCAGCAGCTCTACTAGCGGGGCACTTCTGGTC.

J is TRBJ1-1 and V is TRBV15; no firm D call. Per the germline V gene, CDR1 is LNHNV and CDR2 is YYDKDF (reference sequence). V lost 5 bases to trimming and J lost 3 bases, with 10 bases between them. CDR3 length: 13 residues. CDR3 in amino acids: CATSREIDTEAFF. CDR3 DNA: TGTGCCACCAGCCGGGAGATAGACACTGAAGCTTTCTTT.

This clone has only a few counts. The CDR3 DNA is TGTGCCAGCAGTTTACAGTCAGGGGGCGTTCGCACTGAAGCTTTCTTT. Its translation is CASSLQSGGVRTEAFF. The rearrangement uses TRBV27 and TRBJ1-1, with 8 bases aligning to TRBD1. CDR3 size: 16 residues. Germline CDR1 reads MNHEY; CDR2 reads SMNVEV (reference sequence). With 2 bases clipped from V and 4 bases from J, the junction kept 9 bases outside the gene matches.

The DNA for the CDR3 is TGCAGCGTGGGACAGGGCACTGAAGCTTTCTTT. Amino acids: CSVGQGTEAFF. This chain connects TRBV29-1 to TRBJ1-1, with TRBD1 matching 9 bases. This CDR3 has 11 residues. The V and J ends lost 6 bases and 4 bases, in that order; junction bases with no gene match: 0. Germline values: CDR1 SQVTM, CDR2 ANQGSEA.

J is TRBJ2-5 and V is TRBV6-6; the match to TRBD1 covers 8 bases. The CDR3 extends over 15 amino acids. With 6 bases clipped from V and 3 bases from J, the junction kept 9 bases outside the gene matches. The germline CDR1 and CDR2 sequences are MNHNY and SVGAGI (reference sequence). CDR3 sequence (DNA): TGTGCCAGCAGCCCGGGGGCAGGGGGCGAAGAGACCCAGTACTTC. Translating gives CASSPGAGGEETQYF.

The sample holds a few counts of this clone. The genes are TRBV7-2 and TRBJ1-1, with D perhaps TRBD1 (6 bases). The CDR3 runs 14 residues. Per germline, CDR1 SGHTA and CDR2 FQGNSA. V lost 4 bases and J 1 base, leaving 10 bases between the germline ends. The CDR3 spells CASSYYRENTEAFF. In nucleotides, the CDR3 is TGTGCCAGCAGCTACTACAGGGAGAACACTGAAGCTTTCTTT.

This clone came up a few times. The gene calls are TRBV20-1 and TRBJ1-1; D is ambiguous. The CDR3 sequence is 14 residues long. Trimming removed 3 bases at V and 10 bases at J, with 21 bases between. Germline CDR1 reads DFQATT; CDR2 reads SNEGSKA (reference sequence). The CDR3 reads CSASSQVGALGAFF. CDR3 sequence (DNA): TGCAGTGCTAGTTCTCAGGTCGGCGCACTGGGAGCTTTCTTT.

As DNA, the CDR3 is TGTGCCAGTAGTAGATCGGGGGACTCCTACAATGAGCAGTTCTTC. Its translation is CASSRSGDSYNEQFF. The V call is TRBV19, the J call TRBJ2-1; possibly TRBD2 for D (6 bases). Trimming shortened V by 4 bases and J by 0 bases, and 10 bases separated the two germline ends. This CDR3 comprises 15 residues. Germline V gene lookup returns CDR1 LNHDA and CDR2 SQIVND (reference sequence). The full variable domain, with the rest looked up from reference TRBV19 and TRBJ2-1, is DGGITQSPKYLFRKEGQNVTLSCEQNLNHDAMYWYRQDPGQGLRLIYYSQIVNDFQKGDIAEGYSVSREKKESFPLTVTSAQKNPTAFYLCASSRSGDSYNEQFFGPGTRLTVL.

CDR3 residues: CASLSAPNTGELFF. The CDR3 region has the DNA TGTGCTAGCTTAAGCGCCCCGAACACCGGGGAGCTGTTTTTT. This chain links TRBV12-5 with TRBJ2-2; the D is unclear. This CDR3 spans 14 amino acids. V was clipped by 9 bases and J by 0 bases, with 11 bases between them. Germline V gives CDR1 LGHNT, CDR2 FRNRAP.

The chain recombines TRBV14 with TRBJ1-2, with no clear D. Trimming took off 4 bases at V and 5 bases at J, with 11 bases between the two ends. The CDR3 is 13 residues long. CDR1 is SGHDN and CDR2 is FVKESK in the germline V gene. Here the CDR3 reads CASSRRAGYGYTF. Here the CDR3 DNA reads TGTGCCAGCAGCCGCCGAGCGGGGTATGGCTACACCTTC.

V and J are TRBV9 and TRBJ2-2; TRBD2 matches 7 bases. This CDR3 has 17 amino acids. Germline V gene lookup returns CDR1 SGDLS and CDR2 YYNGEE. The J segment lost 4 bases and the V segment lost 3 bases, leaving 12 bases of the junction unmatched. The CDR3 is CASSARPGGFSTGELFF. The CDR3 nucleotides are TGTGCCAGCAGCGCCCGCCCCGGGGGGTTCTCCACCGGGGAGCTGTTTTTT.

The chain carries TRBV7-2 and TRBJ2-3, with 11 bases aligning to TRBD2. Germline trimming cut 1 base from V and 6 bases from J; bases unmatched to any gene: 6. Germline-derived CDR1 and CDR2 are SGHTA and FQGNSA. The CDR3 spans 16 residues. This CDR3 is CASSLGASGGTDTQYF. The CDR3 DNA reads TGTGCCAGCAGCTTAGGTGCTAGCGGGGGGACGGATACGCAGTATTTT.

The chain employs TRBV10-3 and TRBJ1-2; weak D call: TRBD1 (6 bases). Germline CDR1 is ENHRY and CDR2 is SYGVKD. CDR3 length: 12 residues. Trimming cost V 6 bases and J 4 bases, with 9 bases left between them. This chain's CDR3 is CAIRQGSYGYTF. In nucleotides, the CDR3 is TGTGCCATCAGACAGGGTAGCTATGGCTACACCTTC.

The CDR3 reads CASSLGASGGETQYF. The CDR3 nucleotides read TGCGCCAGCAGCTTGGGAGCGAGCGGGGGGGAGACCCAGTACTTC. The V gene is TRBV5-1, the J gene TRBJ2-5; 9 bases align to TRBD2. Germline loops: CDR1 SGHRS, CDR2 YFSETQ. The V gene end was trimmed by 0 bases and the J gene end by 5 bases; junction bases not matched to a gene: 5. The CDR3 runs to 15 residues.

The chain joins TRBV10-3 to TRBJ2-3, with TRBD2 matching 8 bases. After removal of 8 bases from V and 3 bases from J, the junction contained 10 bases not matched to a gene. The CDR3 extends over 15 amino acids. The germline V gene encodes CDR1 ENHRY and CDR2 SYGVKD. Here the CDR3 reads CAIAQAGEGTDTQYF. CDR3 nucleotide sequence: TGTGCCATCGCCCAAGCGGGGGAGGGTACAGATACGCAGTATTTT.

J is TRBJ1-5 and V is TRBV5-6, with TRBD1 matching over 9 bases. V trimming: 1 base; J trimming: 1 base; junction bases outside the gene matches: 3. The germline V gene has CDR1 SGHDT and CDR2 YYEEEE. The CDR3 spans 16 residues. The CDR3 loop reads CASSLTGTGSNQPQHF. CDR3 nucleotide sequence: TGTGCCAGCAGCTTGACCGGGACAGGGAGCAATCAGCCCCAGCATTTT.

V usage is TRBV12-5 and J usage is TRBJ1-2, with D possibly TRBD1 on 6 matching bases. Trimming took off 5 bases at V and 2 bases at J, with 15 bases between the two ends. Germline values: CDR1 LGHNT, CDR2 FRNRAP. This CDR3 spans 15 amino acids. In DNA form, the CDR3 reads TGTGCTAGTGGTCTCTCCCAACAGGGAAACTATGGCTACACCTTC. Its translation is CASGLSQQGNYGYTF.

The CDR3 DNA is TGTGCCAGCAGCGCACCGGGACAGGGAATAGAAAAACTGTTTTTT. The encoded protein is CASSAPGQGIEKLFF. J is TRBJ1-4 and V is TRBV9; TRBD1 matches 9 bases. Germline assignment: CDR1 SGDLS and CDR2 YYNGEE. The trim removed 3 bases at V and 8 bases at J, leaving 8 bases unmatched. The CDR3 extends over 15 amino acids.